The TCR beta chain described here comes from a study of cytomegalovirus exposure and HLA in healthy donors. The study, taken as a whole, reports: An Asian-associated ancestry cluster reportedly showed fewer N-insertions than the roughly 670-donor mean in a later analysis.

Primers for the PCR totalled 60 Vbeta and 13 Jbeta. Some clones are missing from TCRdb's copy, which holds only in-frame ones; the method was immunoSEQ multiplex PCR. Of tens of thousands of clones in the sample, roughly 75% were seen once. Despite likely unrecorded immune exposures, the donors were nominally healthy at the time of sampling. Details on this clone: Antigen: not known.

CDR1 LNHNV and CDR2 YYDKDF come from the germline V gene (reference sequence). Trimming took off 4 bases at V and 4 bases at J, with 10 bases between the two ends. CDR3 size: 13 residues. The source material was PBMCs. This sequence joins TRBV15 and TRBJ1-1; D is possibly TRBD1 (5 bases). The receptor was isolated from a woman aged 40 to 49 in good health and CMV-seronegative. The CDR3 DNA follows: TGTGCCACCAGCAACAGGATGGGCACTGAAGCTTTCTTT. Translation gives CATSNRMGTEAFF. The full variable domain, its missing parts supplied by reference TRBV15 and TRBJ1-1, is DAMVIQNPRYQVTQFGKPVTLSCSQTLNHNVMYWYQQKSSQAPKLLFHYYDKDFNNEADTPDNFQSRRPNTSFCFLDIRSPGLGDTAMYLCATSNRMGTEAFFGQGTRLTVV.